This is a list of T cell receptor beta chains from one sample in a study of blood T cell repertoires in COVID-19. Sequencing was performed with immunoSEQ multiplex PCR; in TCRdb, only in-frame clones are kept and a portion is missing. The sample has 140,000 to 150,000 clones, around 90% seen once. The sample taken for sequencing was peripheral blood. The source is a human donor in a cohort sampled during active COVID-19. The CDR3 runs from the conserved cysteine through the conserved F or W. Each record gives: D gene, V gene, clone size, J gene, CDR3 DNA, CDR3 protein. The D gene is left open where the match is weak. Some rows have no size entry. The others give once, few or many, or a class for an expanded clone.

D gene: TRBD1
V gene: TRBV12-5
clone size: NA
J gene: TRBJ1-2
CDR3 DNA: TGTGCTAGTGACCTACCGGGACAGGGGGGAGCTAACTATGGCTACACCTTC
CDR3 protein: CASDLPGQGGANYGYTF

D gene: NA
V gene: TRBV9
clone size: NA
J gene: TRBJ2-1
CDR3 DNA: TGTGCCAGCAGCGTACAGGGGGGTGAGCAGTTCTTC
CDR3 protein: CASSVQGGEQFF

D gene: TRBD2
V gene: TRBV4-2
clone size: NA
J gene: TRBJ2-3
CDR3 DNA: TGTGCCAGCAGCCAAGATGGTAGCGGGGTTTCAGATACGCAGTATTTT
CDR3 protein: CASSQDGSGVSDTQYF

D gene: NA
V gene: TRBV27
clone size: NA
J gene: TRBJ2-7
CDR3 DNA: TGTGCCAGCAGTTTGGGGGGGCCCTCCTACGAGCAGTACTTC
CDR3 protein: CASSLGGPSYEQYF

D gene: TRBD1
V gene: TRBV7-9
clone size: NA
J gene: TRBJ1-2
CDR3 DNA: TGTGCCAGCAGCTTAGCAGACAGGGGGTGGATAGCTAACTATGGCTACACCTTC
CDR3 protein: CASSLADRGWIANYGYTF

D gene: NA
V gene: TRBV19
clone size: NA
J gene: TRBJ1-1
CDR3 DNA: TGTGCCAGTAGTATAGGAGGGCCTGAAGCTTTCTTT
CDR3 protein: CASSIGGPEAFF

D gene: NA
V gene: TRBV6-2/TRBV6-3
clone size: NA
J gene: TRBJ2-1
CDR3 DNA: TGTGCCAGCAGTTACTATTCGAGAGGGTACAATGAGCAGTTCTTC
CDR3 protein: CASSYYSRGYNEQFF

D gene: NA
V gene: TRBV4-2
clone size: NA
J gene: TRBJ1-2
CDR3 DNA: TGTGCCAGCGGGATATACAGGGCCGTAGGGGATGGCTACACCTTC
CDR3 protein: CASGIYRAVGDGYTF

D gene: TRBD2
V gene: TRBV18
clone size: NA
J gene: TRBJ2-3
CDR3 DNA: TGTGCCAGCTCACAGACTAGCGAAGGCACAGATACGCAGTATTTT
CDR3 protein: CASSQTSEGTDTQYF

D gene: TRBD2
V gene: TRBV11-2
clone size: NA
J gene: TRBJ2-3
CDR3 DNA: TGTGCCAGCAGCTTCGAAAGCGGGGGGGCGTCGGTTACGCAGTATTTT
CDR3 protein: CASSFESGGASVTQYF

D gene: TRBD1
V gene: TRBV30
clone size: NA
J gene: TRBJ1-1
CDR3 DNA: TGTGCCTGGAGTGTACGCGGGACAGGCTCGACTGAAGCTTTCTTT
CDR3 protein: CAWSVRGTGSTEAFF

D gene: NA
V gene: TRBV21-1
clone size: once
J gene: TRBJ1-1
CDR3 DNA: TGTGCCAGCAGCAACCAAAAGGCGCTTGCGGGGAACACTGAAGCTTTCTTT
CDR3 protein: CASSNQKALAGNTEAFF

D gene: TRBD1
V gene: TRBV14
clone size: NA
J gene: TRBJ1-1
CDR3 DNA: TGTGCCAGCAGCCAAGATTACAGGGGGCAAGGAGCTTTCTTT
CDR3 protein: CASSQDYRGQGAFF

D gene: NA
V gene: TRBV20-1
clone size: NA
J gene: TRBJ2-7
CDR3 DNA: TGCAGTGCTAGGAGGGCGTACGAGCAGTACTTC
CDR3 protein: CSARRAYEQYF

D gene: TRBD1
V gene: TRBV19
clone size: NA
J gene: TRBJ2-1
CDR3 DNA: TGTGCCAGTAGACAGGGGCTTTACAATGAGCAGTTCTTC
CDR3 protein: CASRQGLYNEQFF

D gene: TRBD2
V gene: TRBV3-1/TRBV3-2
clone size: NA
J gene: TRBJ2-3
CDR3 DNA: TGTGCCAGCAGCTGGACTAGCGGGGTTAGCACAGATACGCAGTATTTT
CDR3 protein: CASSWTSGVSTDTQYF

D gene: TRBD2
V gene: TRBV6-5
clone size: NA
J gene: TRBJ2-2
CDR3 DNA: TGTGCCAGCAATACTCTAGCGGGGGGAACCGGGGAGCTGTTTTTT
CDR3 protein: CASNTLAGGTGELFF

D gene: TRBD2
V gene: TRBV6-2/TRBV6-3
clone size: NA
J gene: TRBJ2-7
CDR3 DNA: TGTGCCAGCAGTTCCCACGCTAGCGGGGCTCCCCCCTACGAGCAGTACTTC
CDR3 protein: CASSSHASGAPPYEQYF

D gene: NA
V gene: TRBV12-5
clone size: NA
J gene: TRBJ1-5
CDR3 DNA: TGTGCTAGTGGTTTGGTTCTCATACCGGACAGCCCTAAGGGCAGCAATCAGCCCCAGCATTTT
CDR3 protein: CASGLVLIPDSPKGSNQPQHF

D gene: TRBD2
V gene: TRBV7-7
clone size: NA
J gene: TRBJ2-1
CDR3 DNA: TGTGCTAGCAGCGCAGGGGGACTAGCGGGGGGTAATGAGCAGTTCTTC
CDR3 protein: CASSAGGLAGGNEQFF

D gene: TRBD1
V gene: TRBV5-1
clone size: NA
J gene: TRBJ1-1
CDR3 DNA: TGCGCCAGCAGCTCCCCCGGACAGGGGAATGAAGCTTTCTTT
CDR3 protein: CASSSPGQGNEAFF

D gene: NA
V gene: TRBV9
clone size: NA
J gene: TRBJ1-1
CDR3 DNA: TGTGCCAGCAGCGTTCCGGCAGGGAACACTGAAGCTTTCTTT
CDR3 protein: CASSVPAGNTEAFF

D gene: NA
V gene: TRBV6-4
clone size: NA
J gene: TRBJ1-1
CDR3 DNA: TGTGCCAGCAGTCCAACAGTGGTGACTGAAGCTTTCTTT
CDR3 protein: CASSPTVVTEAFF

D gene: TRBD2
V gene: TRBV5-1
clone size: NA
J gene: TRBJ2-2
CDR3 DNA: TGCGCCAGCAGCGCCACTAGCGGGGGGGCCAACGGGGAGCTGTTTTTT
CDR3 protein: CASSATSGGANGELFF

D gene: TRBD2
V gene: TRBV5-5
clone size: NA
J gene: TRBJ2-5
CDR3 DNA: TGTGCCAGCAGCTGGACTAGGGAGACCCAGTACTTC
CDR3 protein: CASSWTRETQYF

D gene: TRBD1
V gene: TRBV11-2
clone size: NA
J gene: TRBJ2-2
CDR3 DNA: TGTGCCAGCAGCCCCCGGACAGGGGTCGGGGAGCTGTTTTTT
CDR3 protein: CASSPRTGVGELFF

D gene: NA
V gene: TRBV5-1
clone size: NA
J gene: TRBJ2-2
CDR3 DNA: TGCGCCAGCAGCCGGTTAAACAGGGAGTCCGGGGAGCTGTTTTTT
CDR3 protein: CASSRLNRESGELFF

D gene: TRBD1
V gene: TRBV4-1
clone size: NA
J gene: TRBJ2-2
CDR3 DNA: TGCGCCAGCAGCCAAGAAGGGACAGGGAACACCGGGGAGCTGTTTTTT
CDR3 protein: CASSQEGTGNTGELFF

D gene: NA
V gene: TRBV9
clone size: NA
J gene: TRBJ2-5
CDR3 DNA: TGTGCCAGCAGCGTACTCGACCAAGAGACCCAGTACTTC
CDR3 protein: CASSVLDQETQYF

D gene: NA
V gene: TRBV12-3/TRBV12-4
clone size: once
J gene: TRBJ2-6
CDR3 DNA: TGTGCCAGCAGTTTCCTTTATAATAAGACTTTC
CDR3 protein: CASSFLYNKTF

D gene: NA
V gene: TRBV28
clone size: few
J gene: TRBJ1-6
CDR3 DNA: TGTGCCAGCGAGGGAATGCCCCTATCTTCACCCCTCCACTTT
CDR3 protein: CASEGMPLSSPLHF

D gene: TRBD1
V gene: TRBV4-1
clone size: NA
J gene: TRBJ2-5
CDR3 DNA: TGCGCCAGCAGCCAAGATCGAAAGGGGGGACAGGTGGAGACCCAGTACTTC
CDR3 protein: CASSQDRKGGQVETQYF

D gene: NA
V gene: TRBV29-1
clone size: NA
J gene: TRBJ1-2
CDR3 DNA: TGCAGCGTTGAGAAACAGGGTCGTGGCTACACCTTC
CDR3 protein: CSVEKQGRGYTF

D gene: TRBD1
V gene: TRBV4-1
clone size: once
J gene: TRBJ1-5
CDR3 DNA: TGCGCCAGCAGCCAAAAAACCGGGACAGGGTTCAATCAGCCCCAGCATTTT
CDR3 protein: CASSQKTGTGFNQPQHF

D gene: TRBD1
V gene: TRBV24-1
clone size: NA
J gene: TRBJ1-3
CDR3 DNA: TGTGCCACCAGAGGTCCGGGACAGACAACAAACACCATATATTTT
CDR3 protein: CATRGPGQTTNTIYF

D gene: TRBD2
V gene: TRBV27
clone size: once
J gene: TRBJ2-7
CDR3 DNA: TGTGCCAGCAGTTTAGCCGGGGGGGCCTTCGAGCAGTACTTC
CDR3 protein: CASSLAGGAFEQYF

D gene: NA
V gene: TRBV5-1
clone size: few
J gene: TRBJ1-2
CDR3 DNA: TGCGCCAGCAGCTCGGGAGGGCAGAACCGCTACACCTTC
CDR3 protein: CASSSGGQNRYTF